Following are 29 T cell receptor beta chains from one sample sequenced in a study of cytomegalovirus exposure and HLA in healthy donors. The primer mix had 60 Vbeta and 13 Jbeta primers. Sequencing used immunoSEQ multiplex PCR; TCRdb keeps in-frame clones, though not all of them. The repertoire holds about 98,000 clones, with roughly two thirds as singletons. Sequencing was carried out using PBMCs. These receptors all come from a man aged 50-59 years in good health and CMV-seronegative.

The chain carries TRBV6-6 and TRBJ2-7; TRBD1 agrees at 8 bases. The CDR3 sequence is 15 residues long. Germline lookup yields CDR1 MNHNY and CDR2 SVGAGI (reference sequence). With V trimmed by 5 bases and J by 2 bases, 8 bases remained unmatched. In nucleotides, the CDR3 is TGTGCCAGCAGTACCTGGGACAGGCAACCCTACGAGCAGTACTTC. It yields the protein CASSTWDRQPYEQYF.

V and J are TRBV15 and TRBJ2-5, with D maybe TRBD2 (5 bases). The V end lost 6 bases, the J end lost 0 bases, and 8 bases lay between the germline ends. CDR3 length: 13 amino acids. CDR1 LNHNV and CDR2 YYDKDF come from the germline V gene (reference sequence). The CDR3 DNA reads as TGTGCCACCAGGGGAGATTACCAAGAGACCCAGTACTTC. As protein: CATRGDYQETQYF. Variable domain in full (rest from reference TRBV15 and TRBJ2-5): DAMVIQNPRYQVTQFGKPVTLSCSQTLNHNVMYWYQQKSSQAPKLLFHYYDKDFNNEADTPDNFQSRRPNTSFCFLDIRSPGLGDTAMYLCATRGDYQETQYFGPGTRLLVL.

The CDR3 nucleotides are TGTGCCAGCAATAGGGCAGGGAGCACAGATACGCAGTATTTT. It specifies CASNRAGSTDTQYF. This rearrangement joins TRBV2 to TRBJ2-3; possibly TRBD1 for D (5 bases). Germline V gives CDR1 SNHLY, CDR2 FYNNEI. The length of the CDR3 is 14 residues. Trimming took off 7 bases at V and 0 bases at J, with 11 bases between the two ends.

This clone has only one observation. The gene calls are TRBV10-1 and TRBJ2-3; 7 bases fit TRBD1. The CDR3 length is 16 residues. The junction had 15 bases not matched to a gene; V was cut back by 9 bases and J by 3 bases. Per the germline V gene, CDR1 is WNHNN and CDR2 is SYGVQD (reference sequence). CDR3 sequence: CARIRQGDVWTDTQYF. CDR3 coding DNA: TGCGCCAGGATTCGACAGGGAGATGTGTGGACAGATACGCAGTATTTT.

V and J are TRBV5-1 and TRBJ2-2, with D possibly TRBD1 on 5 matching bases. V lost 0 bases and J 3 bases, leaving 12 bases between the germline ends. CDR3 size: 16 residues. In germline, CDR1 is SGHRS, CDR2 YFSETQ. CDR3 nucleotide sequence: TGCGCCAGCAGCTTGGACGGCAGGGTCTACACCGGGGAGCTGTTTTTT. It encodes CASSLDGRVYTGELFF.

The sample holds one count of this clone. V is TRBV18 and J is TRBJ2-5; D not resolved. The CDR3 has 12 amino acids. Germline CDR1 KGHSH, CDR2 LQKENI. V was trimmed by 2 bases and J by 4 bases, leaving 5 bases between them. CDR3 sequence reads: CASSPIRETQYF. CDR3 bases: TGTGCCAGCTCACCAATTAGAGAGACCCAGTACTTC.

The rearrangement links TRBV6-5 to TRBJ1-2, with D possibly TRBD1 on 6 matching bases. The CDR3 is 13 amino acids. Per germline, CDR1 MNHEY and CDR2 SVGAGI. V dropped 5 bases and J dropped 8 bases, with 15 bases sitting between them. This CDR3 is CASSPQGFEGYTF. For the CDR3, the DNA is TGTGCCAGCAGTCCGCAGGGGTTCGAGGGCTACACCTTC.

This chain links TRBV18 with TRBJ2-1, with 7 bases aligning to TRBD2. The germline CDR1 and CDR2 sequences are KGHSH and LQKENI. The CDR3 has 13 residues. The junction had 1 base not matched to a gene; V was cut back by 0 bases and J by 8 bases. DNA for the CDR3: TGTGCCAGCTCACCACCCCGGGGGGATGAGCAGTTCTTC. Translated, it gives CASSPPRGDEQFF.

The V call is TRBV5-1, the J call TRBJ2-7; 11 bases align to TRBD1. The trim removed 4 bases at V and 5 bases at J, leaving 8 bases unmatched. CDR1 is SGHRS and CDR2 is YFSETQ in the germline V gene. CDR3 size: 15 residues. CDR3 nucleotides: TGCGCCAGCAGCCCCTCAGGACAGGGGGCAGACGAGCAGTACTTC. The encoded protein is CASSPSGQGADEQYF.

This clone was seen a handful of times. The chain has TRBV7-6 and TRBJ2-5; D unresolved. The J call is in doubt because the DNA end fits TRBJ2-7 better. Germline V gives CDR1 SGHVS, CDR2 FNYEAQ. The CDR3 covers 17 residues. CDR3 loop: CASSPGLVGNRAYEQYF. The CDR3 nucleotides read TGTGCCAGCAGCCCCGGATTAGTGGGCAACCGAGCCTACGAGCAGTACTTC.

This clone was counted only a few times. The gene calls are TRBV18 and TRBJ2-3, with a tentative D call TRBD2 (5 bases). The CDR3 length is 15 residues. CDR1 KGHSH and CDR2 LQKENI come from the germline V gene. The V end lost 0 bases, the J end lost 0 bases, and 7 bases lay between the germline ends. The CDR3, as DNA: TGTGCCAGCTCACCACCGAGCGGTAGCACAGATACGCAGTATTTT. It specifies CASSPPSGSTDTQYF.

The sample holds a few counts of this clone. The chain has TRBV5-1 and TRBJ2-3, with TRBD2 identical over 7 bases. The ends lost 0 bases at V and 0 bases at J; junction bases unmatched: 4. The CDR3 is 16 amino acids. In germline, CDR1 is SGHRS, CDR2 YFSETQ. This CDR3 is CASSLGFSGSTDTQYF. In DNA form, the CDR3 reads TGCGCCAGCAGCTTGGGATTTAGCGGGAGCACAGATACGCAGTATTTT. The full variable domain, in which reference TRBV5-1 and TRBJ2-3 provide the parts outside the CDR3, is KAGVTQTPRYLIKTRGQQVTLSCSPISGHRSVSWYQQTPGQGLQFLFEYFSETQRNKGNFPGRFSGRQFSNSRSEMNVSTLELGDSALYLCASSLGFSGSTDTQYFGPGTRLTVL.

The chain has TRBV19 and TRBJ2-2; 11 bases line up with TRBD2. This CDR3 region has 16 residues. Germline V gives CDR1 LNHDA, CDR2 SQIVND (reference sequence). V trimming: 7 bases; J trimming: 2 bases; junction bases outside the gene matches: 6. The CDR3 DNA reads as TGTGCCAGTACCCTACTAGCGGGAGACAACACCGGGGAGCTGTTTTTT. It codes for CASTLLAGDNTGELFF.

The chain couples TRBV6-1 to TRBJ2-5; tentative D call: TRBD1 (6 bases). Germline lookup yields CDR1 MNHNS and CDR2 SASEGT. The germline V and J ends were trimmed by 6 bases and 1 base, with 15 bases remaining between them. The CDR3 sequence is 15 residues long. The CDR3 loop reads CASRGAGAGQETQYF. DNA of the CDR3: TGTGCCAGCAGGGGAGCAGGGGCCGGCCAAGAGACCCAGTACTTC.

This clone was detected only a few times. The rearrangement links TRBV28 to TRBJ1-5; D gene ambiguous. V was trimmed by 2 bases and J by 9 bases, leaving 23 bases between them. Per the germline V gene, CDR1 is MDHEN and CDR2 is SYDVKM. The length of the CDR3 is 17 residues. As DNA, the CDR3 is TGTGCCAGCAGTTTACCGAGGGTGAGTCTTGCGGGGAGGCCCCAGCATTTT. Translated, it gives CASSLPRVSLAGRPQHF. Complete variable domain (other parts from reference TRBV28 and TRBJ1-5): DVKVTQSSRYLVKRTGEKVFLECVQDMDHENMFWYRQDPGLGLRLIYFSYDVKMKEKGDIPEGYSVSREKKERFSLILESASTNQTSMYLCASSLPRVSLAGRPQHFGDGTRLSIL.

This clone showed up just once. The genes are TRBV7-9 and TRBJ1-5, with a weak D call TRBD1 (5 bases). Germline V gives CDR1 SEHNR, CDR2 FQNEAQ (reference sequence). Trimming left V 9 bases short and J 8 bases short, with 23 bases between. The CDR3 runs 15 residues. This CDR3 reads CASSPGLGGGEPQHF. DNA of the CDR3: TGTGCCAGTTCTCCAGGTCTCGGGGGTGGGGAGCCCCAGCATTTT.

This clone was recorded once. The chain combines TRBV5-6 with TRBJ1-4; D gene uncertain. Germline V gene sequence: CDR1 SGHDT, CDR2 YYEEEE. The CDR3 is made up of 13 amino acids. V dropped 0 bases and J dropped 10 bases, with 10 bases sitting between them. The chain's CDR3 is CASSLVRGGKLFF. The DNA for the CDR3 is TGTGCCAGCAGCTTGGTACGGGGAGGAAAACTGTTTTTT. Full variable domain (missing parts from reference TRBV5-6 and TRBJ1-4): DAGVTQSPTHLIKTRGQQVTLRCSPKSGHDTVSWYQQALGQGPQFIFQYYEEEERQRGNFPDRFSGHQFPNYSSELNVNALLLGDSALYLCASSLVRGGKLFFGSGTQLSVL.

The V call is TRBV6-5, the J call TRBJ1-5; D may be TRBD1 (5 bases). Deletions cut 5 bases from V and 2 bases from J, with 13 bases between. The CDR3 extends over 15 amino acids. Per the germline V gene, CDR1 is MNHEY and CDR2 is SVGAGI. In DNA form, the CDR3 reads TGTGCCAGCAGTCCCTCCAGGGATCGCAATCAGCCCCAGCATTTT. It is translated as CASSPSRDRNQPQHF.

In this sample, this clone turned up a few times. The chain links TRBV27 to TRBJ2-7; TRBD1 matches 9 bases. Germline CDR1 is MNHEY and CDR2 is SMNVEV (reference sequence). The trim removed 4 bases at V and 6 bases at J, leaving 7 bases unmatched. The CDR3 loop spans 14 amino acids. The CDR3 loop reads CASSSWTGAGEQYF. The CDR3 DNA is TGTGCCAGCAGTTCGTGGACAGGGGCGGGCGAGCAGTACTTC.

The chain carries TRBV11-3 and TRBJ2-7; 15 bases line up with TRBD2. The V and J ends lost 5 bases and 2 bases, in that order; junction bases with no gene match: 4. Germline CDR1 and CDR2: SGHNT and YENEEA. The CDR3 consists of 16 residues. CDR3 region: CASSPGTSGRTYEQYF. CDR3 bases: TGTGCCAGCAGCCCCGGGACTAGCGGGAGGACCTACGAGCAGTACTTC.

The chain carries TRBV5-4 and TRBJ2-3, with unresolved D. The V gene lost 4 bases and the J gene lost 5 bases, with 14 bases spanning the gap. Germline CDR1 and CDR2: SGHNT and YYREEE (reference sequence). The CDR3 is made up of 14 amino acids. The CDR3 DNA sequence: TGTGCCAGCAGCATCACCGTGGCCCAAGATACGCAGTATTTT. The encoded protein is CASSITVAQDTQYF.

This clone has more than one count but fewer than ten. The chain carries TRBV7-9 and TRBJ1-3; D is unclear. V lost 11 bases to trimming and J lost 7 bases, with 12 bases between them. CDR1 and CDR2 (germline): SEHNR, FQNEAQ (reference sequence). This CDR3 comprises 11 residues. CDR3 bases: TGTGCCTCTAAGGTCGGGAACACCATATATTTT. Translating it yields CASKVGNTIYF.

The chain links TRBV11-2 to TRBJ2-1, with 9 bases aligning to TRBD2. The CDR3 has 15 residues. Germline assignment: CDR1 SGHAT and CDR2 FQNNGV. Unmatched junction bases numbered 4, after V lost 5 bases and J lost 2 bases. CDR3 in amino acids: CASSRIAGAYNEQFF. DNA for the CDR3: TGTGCCAGCAGCCGAATAGCGGGAGCCTACAATGAGCAGTTCTTC.

The V gene is TRBV2, the J gene TRBJ1-5, with TRBD1 matching over 10 bases. Trimming removed 6 bases from V and 6 bases from J; junction bases left unmatched: 11. The CDR3 covers 16 residues. Germline V gene data show CDR1 as SNHLY and CDR2 as FYNNEI. CDR3 loop: CASRASTGTGVQPQHF. The CDR3 coding sequence is TGTGCCAGCAGAGCATCCACCGGGACAGGGGTTCAGCCCCAGCATTTT.

The V and J genes are TRBV18 and TRBJ1-1; the D gene is possibly TRBD1 (5 bases). The CDR3 sequence is 13 residues long. The germline V gene encodes CDR1 KGHSH and CDR2 LQKENI. The V end was cut by 3 bases, the J end by 3 bases, with 8 bases between. CDR3 in amino acids: CASSPIGDTEAFF. Here the CDR3 DNA reads TGTGCCAGCTCACCTATAGGGGACACTGAAGCTTTCTTT.

Only a few counts were recorded for this clone. The chain has TRBV28 and TRBJ2-5; tentatively, D is TRBD2 (7 bases). V lost 3 bases, J lost 5 bases, and 22 bases lay in between. The CDR3 length is 17 residues. Germline values: CDR1 MDHEN, CDR2 SYDVKM. In DNA, the CDR3 is TGTGCCAGCAGTTTGGGAAGGGGGGGCGCTGGGGGCGAGACCCAGTACTTC. As protein: CASSLGRGGAGGETQYF.

This clone has only one observation. The chain combines TRBV19 with TRBJ1-1, with D unclear. V gave up 5 bases and J gave up 0 bases, with 13 bases separating them. The length of the CDR3 is 15 residues. Per the germline V gene, CDR1 is LNHDA and CDR2 is SQIVND (reference sequence). CDR3 loop: CASSRLRAMNTEAFF. The DNA for the CDR3 is TGTGCCAGTAGTCGGCTGAGGGCCATGAACACTGAAGCTTTCTTT.

The J gene is TRBJ1-5, the V gene TRBV29-1; 10 nucleotides match TRBD1. The V and J ends lost 7 bases and 5 bases, in that order; junction bases with no gene match: 8. Germline V gene lookup returns CDR1 SQVTM and CDR2 ANQGSEA. CDR3 length: 14 residues. CDR3 region: CSASGTGVDQPQHF. The CDR3, as DNA: TGCAGCGCTTCCGGGACAGGGGTGGATCAGCCCCAGCATTTT.

V usage is TRBV23-1 and J usage is TRBJ2-7; a possible D gene is TRBD1 (6 bases). TRBV23-1 is treated as an ORF (open reading frame) with a function not yet certain. The CDR3 spans 17 residues. Trimming removed 0 bases at V and 3 bases at J, with 18 bases between. The CDR3 nucleotides are TGCGCCAGCAGTCAATCAGTGGCCAGGGGTCTTTACTACGAGCAGTACTTC. It specifies CASSQSVARGLYYEQYF.